This T cell receptor (beta chain) comes out of a study of cytomegalovirus exposure and HLA in healthy donors. General study results and limits: V segments that were indistinguishable, TRBV6-2 and TRBV6-3 among them, were omitted from analysis.

The PCR ran on 60 Vbeta and 13 Jbeta primers. Measured with immunoSEQ multiplex PCR; TCRdb has only the in-frame clones, and not every one. The sample lists approximately 130,000 clones; more than 80% were seen once. About this clone: Its antigen is not known.

Per the germline V gene, CDR1 is MDHEN and CDR2 is SYDVKM. There are 14 residues in the CDR3. Trimming took 3 bases from V and 4 from J, leaving 10 bases between them. Material: PBMCs. The chain has TRBV28 and TRBJ1-5; weak D call: TRBD1 (6 bases). The sequence came from a woman in her 30s in good health and CMV-seropositive. CDR3 bases: TGTGCCAGCAGTTTCGGGGGGCTTAATCAGCCCCAGCATTTT. It codes for CASSFGGLNQPQHF.